One T cell receptor beta chain is described in this entry. Its antigen is unidentified. The entry originates in a study of shared clonotypes between healthy human individuals. In the study overall: Aged 18 to 49, the donors were a couple of women and three men. Study results and caveats: Sharing across four donors was highest in naive CD4 (roughly 5%) and lowest in memory CD8 (around 0.4%).

Per sorted-subset replicate PCR, input was approximately 0.2 ug DNA, representing 30,000 or so T cell genomes. Measured with immunoSEQ multiplex PCR; TCRdb has only the in-frame clones, and not every one. Of fewer than 3 million clones in the sample, around 93% were seen once. V was clipped by 9 bases and J by 3 bases, with 15 bases between them. The length of the CDR3 is 13 residues. Germline lookup yields CDR1 SGHNT and CDR2 YYREEE (reference sequence). This TCR derives from a man between 18 and 35 years old in good health. Some clones in this sample may be carry-over from other donors' samples. The V gene is TRBV5-4, the J gene TRBJ1-2; D might be TRBD1 (5 bases). Source material: naive CD4+ T cells from PBMCs. Noted subset: CD45RA+ positively selected. The CDR3 DNA reads as TGTGCCACCCTGGGCAGGGTCGACTATGGCTACACCTTC. Protein: CATLGRVDYGYTF.